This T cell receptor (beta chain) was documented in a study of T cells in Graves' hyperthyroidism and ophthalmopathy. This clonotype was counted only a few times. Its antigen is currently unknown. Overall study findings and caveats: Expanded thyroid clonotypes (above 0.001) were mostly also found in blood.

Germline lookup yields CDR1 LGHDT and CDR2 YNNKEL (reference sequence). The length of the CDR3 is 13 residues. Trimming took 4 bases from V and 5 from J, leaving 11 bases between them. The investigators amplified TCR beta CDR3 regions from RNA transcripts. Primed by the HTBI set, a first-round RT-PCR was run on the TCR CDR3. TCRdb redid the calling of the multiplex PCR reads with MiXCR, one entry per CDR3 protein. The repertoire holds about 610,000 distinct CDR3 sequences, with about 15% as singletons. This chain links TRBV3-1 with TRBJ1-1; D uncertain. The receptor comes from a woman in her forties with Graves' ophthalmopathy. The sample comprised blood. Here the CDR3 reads CASSPPFGTEAFF. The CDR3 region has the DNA TGTGCCAGCAGCCCCCCATTTGGTACTGAAGCTTTCTTT.